The 25 T cell receptor beta chains reported below all come from one sample, sequenced in a study of human T cells and chemical hapten exposure. From the RACE reads, TCRdb called clonotypes with MiXCR, one entry per CDR3 protein. Of 28,000 or so distinct CDR3 sequences detected, approximately 7.4% appear once; the ten largest clones hold 9.9%. This sample's time point: healthy volunteer bleed at 2 weeks. It was unfractionated whole blood from which total RNA was extracted. Sample: whole blood. The receptors were gathered from a human donor in good health. Some clones in this sample may be carry-over from other donors' samples.

Only a few counts were recorded for this clonotype. The chain links TRBV7-2 to TRBJ2-1; D gene unclear. The CDR3 sequence is 14 residues long. Germline loops: CDR1 SGHTA, CDR2 FQGNSA. V was cut by 1 base and J by 7 bases, with 11 bases left in between. CDR3 residues: CASSLERSRNEQFF. In nucleotides, the CDR3 is TGTGCCAGCAGCTTAGAACGGAGTAGAAATGAGCAGTTCTTC.

This clonotype was recorded at least ten times. The rearrangement joins TRBV12-3 or TRBV12-4 to TRBJ1-1; D gene uncertain. The CDR3 runs 13 residues. Between the trimmed V and J ends, which lost 6 bases and 1 base, there was a span of 9 bases. CDR3 DNA sequence: TGTGCCAGCAGCCTCACACGGAACACTGAAGCTTTCTTT. Its translation is CASSLTRNTEAFF.

This clonotype was counted ten times or more. The V call is TRBV6-5, the J call TRBJ1-3; D perhaps matches TRBD1 (5 bases). V was trimmed by 9 bases and J by 0 bases, leaving 15 bases between them. Germline V gene sequence: CDR1 MNHEY, CDR2 SVGAGI. The CDR3 is made up of 15 amino acids. CDR3 bases: TGTGCCAGTCAAGGGGAACAGAACTCTGGAAACACCATATATTTT. Translated: CASQGEQNSGNTIYF.

On this clonotype: This sequence may be a read error, since a much larger clone differs from it by one base. This chain connects TRBV6-5 to TRBJ2-5, with 12 bases lining up with TRBD2. The CDR3 runs to 15 residues. The V gene's germline CDR1 is MNHEY and CDR2 SVGAGI. For the CDR3, the DNA is TGTGCCAACAGTTACTCTAGCGGGGGGGCGGAGACCCAGTACTTC. Translated: CANSYSSGGAETQYF.

The chain carries TRBV4-1 and TRBJ2-1, with 9 bases aligning to TRBD1. Germline V gene sequence: CDR1 MGHRA, CDR2 YSYEKL. The CDR3 consists of 16 residues. Trimming took 1 base from V and 4 from J; bases not matched to a gene: 5. CDR3 coding DNA: TGCGCCAGCAGCCAAGTTGGGACAGGGATTTACAATGAGCAGTTCTTC. This encodes CASSQVGTGIYNEQFF.

This clonotype was counted many times. V and J are TRBV3-1 and TRBJ2-3, with TRBD2 identical over 10 bases. The CDR3 runs to 18 residues. The V segment lost 4 bases and the J segment 4 bases; nucleotides outside the gene matches: 14. Germline CDR1 reads LGHDT; CDR2 reads YNNKEL (reference sequence). The CDR3 loop reads CASSLRLAGPREADTQYF. The CDR3 DNA follows: TGTGCCAGCAGCCTACGACTAGCGGGTCCTAGGGAGGCAGATACGCAGTATTTT.

This chain links TRBV5-1 with TRBJ2-5; no reliable D call. Germline V gene lookup returns CDR1 SGHRS and CDR2 YFSETQ. The CDR3 is 13 residues long. Trimming took 2 bases from V and 2 from J, leaving 7 bases between them. CDR3 amino acids: CASSLGQQETQYF. CDR3 nucleotide sequence: TGCGCCAGCAGCTTAGGCCAGCAAGAGACCCAGTACTTC.

The chain recombines TRBV6-2 or TRBV6-3 with TRBJ1-1; D unresolved. V lost 3 bases and J 9 bases, leaving 14 bases between the germline ends. CDR3 length: 13 amino acids. The germline V gene encodes CDR1 MNHEY and CDR2 SVGEGT. In nucleotides, the CDR3 is TGTGCCAGCAGTTATGAGTCCAGAACTAAAGCTTTCTTT. This encodes CASSYESRTKAFF.

The V gene is TRBV29-1, the J gene TRBJ2-4, with D perhaps matching TRBD1 (6 bases). The V and J ends lost 2 bases and 12 bases respectively, with 17 bases between them. This CDR3 contains 13 residues. Germline CDR1 and CDR2: SQVTM and ANQGSEA. This CDR3 reads CSVETPTGPGQYF. As DNA, the CDR3 is TGCAGCGTTGAAACTCCAACAGGGCCGGGTCAGTACTTC.

Concerning this clonotype itself: This may stem from a read error, because a much larger clone lies one nucleotide away. Lacking the conserved final phenylalanine or tryptophan, this CDR3 likely reflects a read error. The rearrangement links TRBV9 to TRBJ2-7; 12 positions agree with TRBD1. The CDR3 contains 15 residues. With 0 bases clipped from V and 6 bases from J, the junction kept 4 bases outside the gene matches. Germline V gene lookup returns CDR1 SGDLS and CDR2 YYNGEE. The DNA of the CDR3 is TGTGCCAGCAGCGTAGCGGGACAGGGGGCTGGCGAGCAGTACCTC. Translation gives CASSVAGQGAGEQYL.

This clonotype has only a few counts. The chain employs TRBV6-4 and TRBJ2-1; 10 bases are shared with TRBD2. The CDR3 is 16 residues long. The junction had 7 bases not matched to a gene; V was cut back by 3 bases and J by 5 bases. Germline V gene lookup returns CDR1 MRHNA and CDR2 SNTAGT. Here the CDR3 DNA reads TGTGCCAGCAGTGATACCGGGACTAGCGACAACAATGAGCAGTTCTTC. Translating gives CASSDTGTSDNNEQFF.

This clonotype was seen only a few times. The J gene is TRBJ1-5, the V gene TRBV14; tentatively, D is TRBD1 (5 bases). CDR1 is SGHDN, CDR2 FVKESK, per germline. V gave up 1 base and J gave up 7 bases, with 11 bases separating them. CDR3 size: 14 residues. Here the CDR3 reads CASSQVGVDQPQHF. The CDR3 DNA follows: TGTGCCAGCAGCCAAGTGGGGGTAGACCAGCCCCAGCATTTT.

This clonotype was detected only a few times. One end of the junction varies from germline; a read error may be responsible. This chain connects TRBV7-9 to TRBJ1-4; tentatively, D is TRBD1 (5 bases). The CDR3 is made up of 17 amino acids. The germline gives CDR1 SEHNR, CDR2 FQNEAQ (reference sequence). Here the CDR3 reads CASSVATSRAVNEKLFF. As DNA, the CDR3 is TGTGCCAGCAGCGTAGCGACATCCAGGGCCGTTAATGAAAAACTGTTTTTT. The full variable domain, in which reference TRBV7-9 and TRBJ1-4 provide the parts outside the CDR3, is DTGVSQNPRHKITKRGQNVTFRCDPISEHNRLYWYRQTLGQGPEFLTYFQNEAQLEKSRLLSDRFSAERPKGSFSTLEIQRTEQGDSAMYLCASSVATSRAVNEKLFFGSGTQLSVL.

At least ten counts were recorded for this clonotype. This chain joins TRBV20-1 and TRBJ2-1; tentatively, D is TRBD2 (6 bases). Trimming took off 5 bases at V and 7 bases at J, with 15 bases between the two ends. In germline, CDR1 is DFQATT, CDR2 SNEGSKA (reference sequence). This CDR3 is built from 13 residues. The DNA for the CDR3 is TGCAGTGCTCCCGGACGGACTATTAATGAGCAGTTCTTC. Protein: CSAPGRTINEQFF.

The V gene is TRBV6-2 or TRBV6-3, the J gene TRBJ1-1; 8 positions agree with TRBD1. After removal of 7 bases from V and 3 bases from J, the junction contained 16 bases not matched to a gene. Germline V gene data show CDR1 as MNHEY and CDR2 as SVGEGT. The CDR3 loop spans 17 amino acids. CDR3 coding DNA: TGTGCCAGCACTCACCACCCAGGGGGCGCGGCGGACACTGAAGCTTTCTTT. This sequence encodes CASTHHPGGAADTEAFF.

This clonotype has only a few counts. This chain links TRBV7-8 with TRBJ2-7; the match to TRBD1 covers 8 bases. This CDR3 region has 13 residues. Germline V CDR1 and CDR2: SGHVS, FQNEAQ. Losses at the gene ends were 5 bases for V and 6 bases for J; bases not matched to a gene: 6. The CDR3 loop is CASSLDRAGEQYF. CDR3 in DNA: TGTGCCAGCAGCCTGGACAGGGCTGGCGAGCAGTACTTC.

As for this clonotype: One junction end does not reproduce the germline sequence, and a read error may be involved. The CDR3 loop reads CASSLGVSDTQYF. The CDR3 DNA reads TGTGCCAGCAGCCTAGGGGTATCAGATACACAGTATTTT. The rearrangement links TRBV7-2 to TRBJ2-3; a possible D gene is TRBD1 (5 bases). Per germline, CDR1 SGHTA and CDR2 FQGNSA. There are 13 residues in the CDR3.

This chain links TRBV3-1 with TRBJ1-1; D unresolved. This CDR3 is built from 14 residues. Germline CDR1 and CDR2: LGHDT and YNNKEL (reference sequence). The ends were cut back, 4 bases at V and 11 bases at J, with 20 bases in the middle. DNA for the CDR3: TGTGCCAGCAGCCTCTACGGCGGCGAAAACGAGGCTTTCTTT. Translated, it gives CASSLYGGENEAFF.

This clonotype was counted ten times or more. J is TRBJ2-1 and V is TRBV9; weak D call: TRBD2 (5 bases). V was trimmed by 0 bases and J by 7 bases, leaving 23 bases between them. The CDR3 extends over 18 amino acids. CDR1 is SGDLS and CDR2 is YYNGEE in the germline V gene. Here the CDR3 reads CASSVGVPGTPRGNEQFF. CDR3 coding DNA: TGTGCCAGCAGCGTAGGCGTACCGGGAACCCCACGAGGAAATGAGCAGTTCTTC.

This clonotype was recorded many times. The chain joins TRBV7-2 to TRBJ2-3, with TRBD1 matching over 8 bases. The length of the CDR3 is 15 residues. Trimming removed 5 bases from V and 1 base from J; junction bases left unmatched: 5. Germline V gene data show CDR1 as SGHTA and CDR2 as FQGNSA. The CDR3 DNA reads TGTGCCAGCAGCCAGGACAGGGTGGGCACAGATACGCAGTATTTT. It codes for CASSQDRVGTDTQYF.

Only a few counts were recorded for this clonotype. The chain links TRBV7-9 to TRBJ2-1, with a weak D call TRBD2 (6 bases). This CDR3 contains 14 residues. V lost 4 bases to trimming and J lost 6 bases, with 13 bases between them. The V gene's germline CDR1 is SEHNR and CDR2 FQNEAQ (reference sequence). CDR3 nucleotides: TGTGCCAGCAGCTGGAGGAGGGCAGGCAATGAGCAGTTCTTC. This sequence encodes CASSWRRAGNEQFF.

This clonotype was counted only a few times. V gene TRBV3-1 combines with J gene TRBJ2-3; TRBD2 aligns across 8 bases. CDR1 is LGHDT and CDR2 is YNNKEL in the germline V gene (reference sequence). The V and J ends lost 4 bases and 6 bases, in that order; junction bases with no gene match: 6. This CDR3 has 14 amino acids. The CDR3 sequence: CASSRGLGGDTQYF. The CDR3 nucleotides read TGTGCCAGCAGCCGGGGACTAGGGGGTGATACGCAGTATTTT.

This clonotype was detected only a few times. CDR3 loop: CASSSWGANNEQFF. The CDR3 DNA sequence: TGTGCCAGCAGTTCGTGGGGCGCAAACAATGAGCAGTTCTTC. The chain employs TRBV6-2 or TRBV6-3 and TRBJ2-1, with TRBD1 as a possible D gene (5 bases). CDR1 is MNHEY, CDR2 SVGEGT, per germline. Trimming left V 4 bases short and J 5 bases short, with 12 bases between. The CDR3 contains 14 residues.

In its sample, this clonotype was seen a few times. The V call is TRBV9, the J call TRBJ1-2, with no clear D. The germline V gene encodes CDR1 SGDLS and CDR2 YYNGEE. The CDR3 length is 13 residues. The V end was cut by 0 bases, the J end by 2 bases, with 5 bases between. CDR3 sequence (DNA): TGTGCCAGCAGCGTAGAACAGAACTATGGCTACACCTTC. It codes for CASSVEQNYGYTF. The variable domain in full, completed from reference TRBV9 and TRBJ1-2, reads DSGVTQTPKHLITATGQRVTLRCSPRSGDLSVYWYQQSLDQGLQFLIQYYNGEERAKGNILERFSAQQFPDLHSELNLSSLELGDSALYFCASSVEQNYGYTFGSGTRLTVV.

This clonotype was observed a few times. The chain combines TRBV5-1 with TRBJ1-1; D is undetermined. V lost 6 bases to trimming and J lost 6 bases, with 15 bases between them. This CDR3 is 13 amino acids long. CDR1 is SGHRS and CDR2 is YFSETQ in the germline V gene. CDR3 nucleotides: TGCGCCAGCACCGATGGCGACGAAGCTGAAGCTTTCTTT. Its protein product is CASTDGDEAEAFF.